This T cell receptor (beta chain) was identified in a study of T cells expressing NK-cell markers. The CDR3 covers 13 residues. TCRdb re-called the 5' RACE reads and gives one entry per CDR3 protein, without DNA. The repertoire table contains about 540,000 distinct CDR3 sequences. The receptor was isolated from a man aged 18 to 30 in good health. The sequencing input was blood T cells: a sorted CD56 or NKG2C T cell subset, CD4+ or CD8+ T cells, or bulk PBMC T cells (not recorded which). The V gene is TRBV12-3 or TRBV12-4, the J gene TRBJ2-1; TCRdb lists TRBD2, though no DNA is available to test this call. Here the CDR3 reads CAGRGSSVNEQFF.